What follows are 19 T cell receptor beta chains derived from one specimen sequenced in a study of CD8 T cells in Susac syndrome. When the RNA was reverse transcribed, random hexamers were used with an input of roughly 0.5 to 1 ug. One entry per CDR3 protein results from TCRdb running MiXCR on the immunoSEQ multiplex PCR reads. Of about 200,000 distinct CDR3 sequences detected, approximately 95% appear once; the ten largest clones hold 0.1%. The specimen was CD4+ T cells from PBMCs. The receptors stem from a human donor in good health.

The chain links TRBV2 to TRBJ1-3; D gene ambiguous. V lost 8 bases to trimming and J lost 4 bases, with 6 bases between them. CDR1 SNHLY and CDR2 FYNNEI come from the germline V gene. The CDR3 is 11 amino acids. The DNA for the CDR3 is TGTGCCAGCCTACCGGGAAACACCATATATTTT. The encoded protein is CASLPGNTIYF.

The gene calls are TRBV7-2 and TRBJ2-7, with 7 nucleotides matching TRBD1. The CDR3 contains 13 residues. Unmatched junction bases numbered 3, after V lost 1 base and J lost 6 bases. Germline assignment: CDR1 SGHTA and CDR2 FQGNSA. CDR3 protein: CASSLGGGSEQYF. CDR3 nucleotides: TGTGCCAGCAGCTTAGGAGGGGGCTCCGAGCAGTACTTC.

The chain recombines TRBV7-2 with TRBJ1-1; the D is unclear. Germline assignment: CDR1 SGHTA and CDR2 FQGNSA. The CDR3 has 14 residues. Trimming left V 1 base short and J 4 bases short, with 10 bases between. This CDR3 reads CASSLVRVFTEAFF. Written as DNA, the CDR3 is TGTGCCAGCAGCTTAGTAAGGGTTTTCACTGAAGCTTTCTTT.

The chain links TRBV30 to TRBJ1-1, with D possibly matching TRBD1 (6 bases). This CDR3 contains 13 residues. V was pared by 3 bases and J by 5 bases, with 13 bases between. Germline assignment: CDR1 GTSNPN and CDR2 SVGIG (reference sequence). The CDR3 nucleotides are TGTGCCTGGAGGACGAAAGGGGGAACTGAAGCTTTCTTT. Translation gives CAWRTKGGTEAFF.

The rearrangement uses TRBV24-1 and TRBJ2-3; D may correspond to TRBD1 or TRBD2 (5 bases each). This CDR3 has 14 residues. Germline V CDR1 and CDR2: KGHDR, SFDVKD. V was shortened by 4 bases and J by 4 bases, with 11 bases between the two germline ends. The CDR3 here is CATSDPLGADTQYF. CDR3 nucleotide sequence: TGTGCCACCAGTGACCCCCTGGGGGCAGATACGCAGTATTTT.

The CDR3 is CASSLWTGGQETQYF. CDR3 coding DNA: TGCGCCAGCAGCCTCTGGACAGGGGGCCAAGAGACCCAGTACTTC. This chain uses TRBV5-1 with TRBJ2-5; 10 nucleotides line up with TRBD1. Trimming removed 4 bases from V and 1 base from J; junction bases left unmatched: 4. The CDR3 consists of 15 residues. Germline lookup yields CDR1 SGHRS and CDR2 YFSETQ. The full variable domain, in which reference TRBV5-1 and TRBJ2-5 provide the parts outside the CDR3, is KAGVTQTPRYLIKTRGQQVTLSCSPISGHRSVSWYQQTPGQGLQFLFEYFSETQRNKGNFPGRFSGRQFSNSRSEMNVSTLELGDSALYLCASSLWTGGQETQYFGPGTRLLVL.

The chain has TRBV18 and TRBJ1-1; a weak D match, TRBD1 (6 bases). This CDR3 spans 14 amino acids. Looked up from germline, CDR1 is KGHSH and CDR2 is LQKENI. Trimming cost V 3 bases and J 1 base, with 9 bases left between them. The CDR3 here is CASSPYRENTEAFF. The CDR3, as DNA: TGTGCCAGCTCACCTTACAGGGAGAACACTGAAGCTTTCTTT.

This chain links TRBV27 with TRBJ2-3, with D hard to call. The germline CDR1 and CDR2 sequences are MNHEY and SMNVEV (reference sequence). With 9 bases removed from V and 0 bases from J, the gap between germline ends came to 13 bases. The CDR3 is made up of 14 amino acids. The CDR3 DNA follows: TGTGCCAGTGCGACGGACGCTAGCACAGATACGCAGTATTTT. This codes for CASATDASTDTQYF.

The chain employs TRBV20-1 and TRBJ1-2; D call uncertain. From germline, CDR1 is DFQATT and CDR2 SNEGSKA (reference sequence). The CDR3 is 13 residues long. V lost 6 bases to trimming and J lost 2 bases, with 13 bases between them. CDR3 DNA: TGCAGTGCGAAAAGGCCTGAGAACTATGGCTACACCTTC. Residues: CSAKRPENYGYTF.

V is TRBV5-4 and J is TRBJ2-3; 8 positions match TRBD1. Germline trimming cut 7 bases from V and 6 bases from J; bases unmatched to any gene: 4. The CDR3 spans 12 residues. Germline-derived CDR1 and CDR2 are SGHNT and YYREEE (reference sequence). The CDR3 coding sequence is TGTGCCAGCCACAGGGGGGAGGATACGCAGTATTTT. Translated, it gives CASHRGEDTQYF.

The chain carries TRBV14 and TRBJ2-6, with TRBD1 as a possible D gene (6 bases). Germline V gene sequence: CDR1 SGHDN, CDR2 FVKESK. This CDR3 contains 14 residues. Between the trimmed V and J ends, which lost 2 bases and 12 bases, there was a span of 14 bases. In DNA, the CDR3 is TGTGCCAGCAGCCAATTGACAGGTAGTGGCGTCCTGACTTTC. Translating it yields CASSQLTGSGVLTF.

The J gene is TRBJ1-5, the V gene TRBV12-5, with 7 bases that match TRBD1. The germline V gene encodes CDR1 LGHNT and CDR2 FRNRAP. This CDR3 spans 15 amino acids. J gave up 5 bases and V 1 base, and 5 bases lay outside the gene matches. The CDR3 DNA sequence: TGTGCTAGTGGTTTGGCGACAGGGTCCGATCAGCCCCAGCATTTT. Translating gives CASGLATGSDQPQHF.

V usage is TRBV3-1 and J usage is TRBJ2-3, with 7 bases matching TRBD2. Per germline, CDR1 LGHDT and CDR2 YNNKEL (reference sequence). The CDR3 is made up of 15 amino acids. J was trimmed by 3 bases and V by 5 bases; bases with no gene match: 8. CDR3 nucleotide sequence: TGTGCCAGCAGCACCCGGACTAGTAGTACAGATACGCAGTATTTT. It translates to CASSTRTSSTDTQYF.

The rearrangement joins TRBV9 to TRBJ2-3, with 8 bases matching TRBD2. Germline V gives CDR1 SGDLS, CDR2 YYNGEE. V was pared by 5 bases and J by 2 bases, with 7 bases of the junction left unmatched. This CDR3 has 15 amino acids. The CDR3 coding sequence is TGTGCCAGCAGGAAAACGGGAGGGCCCACAGATACGCAGTATTTT. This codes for CASRKTGGPTDTQYF.

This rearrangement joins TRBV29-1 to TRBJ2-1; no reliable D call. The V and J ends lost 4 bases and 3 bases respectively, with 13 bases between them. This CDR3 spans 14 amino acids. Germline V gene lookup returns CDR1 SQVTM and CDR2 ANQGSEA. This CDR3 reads CSVGWQADYNEQFF. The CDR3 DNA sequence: TGCAGCGTTGGTTGGCAGGCGGACTACAATGAGCAGTTCTTC.

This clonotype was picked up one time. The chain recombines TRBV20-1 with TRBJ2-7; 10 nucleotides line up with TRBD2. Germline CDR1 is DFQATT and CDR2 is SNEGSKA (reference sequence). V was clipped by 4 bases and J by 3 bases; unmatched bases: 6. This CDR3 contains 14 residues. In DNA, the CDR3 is TGCAGTGCTACATGGACTAGCGGCCTCTACGAGCAGTACGTC. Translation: CSATWTSGLYEQYV.

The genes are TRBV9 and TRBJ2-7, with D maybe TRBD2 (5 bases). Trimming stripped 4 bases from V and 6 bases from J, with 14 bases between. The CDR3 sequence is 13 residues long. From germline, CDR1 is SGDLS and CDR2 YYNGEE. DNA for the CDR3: TGTGCCAGCAGCCGGGGTTGGGGTGGCGAGCAGTACGTC. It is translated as CASSRGWGGEQYV.

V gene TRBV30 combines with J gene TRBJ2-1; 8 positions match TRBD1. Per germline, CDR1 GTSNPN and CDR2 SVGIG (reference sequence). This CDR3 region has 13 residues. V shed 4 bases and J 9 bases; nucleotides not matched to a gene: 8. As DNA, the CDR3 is TGTGCCTGGAAGGGGACAGGTTCCCCTGAGCAGTTCTTC. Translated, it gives CAWKGTGSPEQFF.

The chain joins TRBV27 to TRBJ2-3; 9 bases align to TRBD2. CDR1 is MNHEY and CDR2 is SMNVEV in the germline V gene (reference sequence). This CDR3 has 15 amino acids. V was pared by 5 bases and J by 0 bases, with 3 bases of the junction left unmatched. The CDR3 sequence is CASSLAGPSTDTQYF. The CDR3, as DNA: TGTGCCAGCAGTCTAGCGGGACCTAGCACAGATACGCAGTATTTT.